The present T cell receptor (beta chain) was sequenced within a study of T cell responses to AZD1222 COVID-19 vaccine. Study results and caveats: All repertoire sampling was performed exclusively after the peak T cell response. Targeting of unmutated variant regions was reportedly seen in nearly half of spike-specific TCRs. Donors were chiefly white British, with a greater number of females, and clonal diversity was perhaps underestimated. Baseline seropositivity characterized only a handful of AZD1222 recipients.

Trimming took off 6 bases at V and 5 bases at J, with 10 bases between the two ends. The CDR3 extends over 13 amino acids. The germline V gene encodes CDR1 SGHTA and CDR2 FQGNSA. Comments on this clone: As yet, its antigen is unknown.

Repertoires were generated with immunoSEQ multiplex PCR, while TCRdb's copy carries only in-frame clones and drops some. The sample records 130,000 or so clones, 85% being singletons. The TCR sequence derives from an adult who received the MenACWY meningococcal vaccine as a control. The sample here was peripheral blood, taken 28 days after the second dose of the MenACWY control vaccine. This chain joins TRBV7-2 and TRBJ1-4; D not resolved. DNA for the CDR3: TGTGCCAGCAGTCCGAGGTTCAATGAAAAACTGTTTTTT. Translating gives CASSPRFNEKLFF.